Each of the 3 T cell receptor beta chains below was sequenced from the same sample in a study of T cell repertoires in cytomegalovirus infection. Their cognate antigens are unknown. TCRdb called the reads again in MiXCR, with one record for every CDR3 protein. The repertoire holds a few hundred thousand distinct CDR3 sequences, over 35% seen once, with 48% in the top ten. The specimen comprised cultured PBMCs, sampled from culture after CMV antigen stimulation. The source of these receptors is a human donor in good health (CMV status not recorded). Some clones in this sample may be carry-over from other donors' samples.

The chain combines TRBV20-1 with TRBJ2-7; D ambiguous. CDR1 and CDR2 from the germline V gene are DFQATT and SNEGSKA (reference sequence). With 3 bases removed from V and 4 bases from J, the gap between germline ends came to 16 bases. This CDR3 is 14 amino acids long. CDR3 in amino acids: CSASSWPADYEQYF. The CDR3 bases are TGCAGTGCTAGTTCTTGGCCGGCAGATTACGAGCAGTACTTC.

V and J are TRBV6-5 and TRBJ2-5, with TRBD2 as a possible D gene (7 bases). V shed 7 bases and J shed 4 bases, with 16 bases lying between them. CDR1 MNHEY and CDR2 SVGAGI come from the germline V gene. The CDR3 length is 14 residues. CDR3 loop: CASTEGGGRETQYF. The CDR3 DNA reads as TGTGCCAGCACCGAGGGGGGGGGGCGAGAGACCCAGTACTTC.

This clonotype has a count of ten or more. The chain is built from TRBV7-2 and TRBJ1-4; D not resolved. Trimming removed 3 bases at V and 5 bases at J, with 7 bases between. This CDR3 is 13 amino acids long. Germline V CDR1 and CDR2: SGHTA, FQGNSA. Here the CDR3 DNA reads TGTGCCAGCAGCTTCGGGCCGAATGAAAAACTGTTTTTT. Amino acids: CASSFGPNEKLFF.